Given below is one T cell receptor beta chain in context. Germline loops: CDR1 LNHNV, CDR2 YYDKDF (reference sequence). The CDR3 runs 14 residues. V was pared by 5 bases and J by 7 bases, with 18 bases between. Some clones are missing from TCRdb's copy, which holds only in-frame ones; the method was immunoSEQ multiplex PCR. The top ten hold approximately 10% of the sample, which has around 250,000 clones, around 86% seen once. This sample stems from a study of blood T cell repertoires in COVID-19. Whole-study context: Spain, Italy and the United States supplied samples that represented acute and convalescent COVID-19. The cDNA or gDNA used as material had been derived from T cells, B-cell-depleted T cells, or PBMCs.

This sequence originates from a man aged 35-49 years with active or convalescent COVID-19. This chain connects TRBV15 to TRBJ2-7; D may be TRBD1 (6 bases). Sequencing was carried out using peripheral blood. CDR3 protein: CATSGPQGFREQYF. Here the CDR3 DNA reads TGTGCCACCAGCGGACCACAGGGATTTAGAGAGCAGTACTTC.